The 27 T cell receptor beta chains in this list originate from one sample, sequenced in a study of post-analysis software for immune sequencing data. Overall study results and limits: The study found TRBV5-6, TRBV5-1 and TRBV20-1 among roughly 5 TRBV segments more frequent in patients than controls.

Carried by the TCR beta cDNA libraries were unique molecular identifiers. One entry per CDR3 protein, called by TCRdb with MiXCR from the PCR reads. This sample yields approximately 730,000 distinct CDR3 sequences, of which around 42% are seen a single time; 4.9% belongs to the top ten. Their cognate antigens are unknown. The specimen sequenced was blood. The receptor source for this set is a girl aged 10-17 years with multiple sclerosis.

V and J are TRBV5-1 and TRBJ2-4; 7 nucleotides agree with TRBD1. The J call is doubtful: the DNA matches TRBJ2-7 better. The CDR3 is 16 amino acids. CDR1 and CDR2 from the germline V gene are SGHRS and YFSETQ. CDR3 region: CASSPQRDRLIDEQYF. CDR3 nucleotide sequence: TGCGCCAGCAGCCCACAGAGGGACAGACTGATTGACGAGCAGTACTTC.

This chain links TRBV12-3 or TRBV12-4 with TRBJ1-2, with no clear D. V gave up 1 base and J gave up 4 bases, with 7 bases separating them. CDR3 length equals 13 residues. DNA of the CDR3: TGTGCCAGCAGTTTAGTTTTAGCCTATGGCTACACCTTC. Amino acids: CASSLVLAYGYTF.

The chain recombines TRBV20-1 with TRBJ1-1, with 7 bases fitting TRBD1. V lost 6 bases, J lost 1 base, and 11 bases stayed unmatched. Germline V gene data show CDR1 as DFQATT and CDR2 as SNEGSKA (reference sequence). The length of the CDR3 is 15 residues. In DNA form, the CDR3 reads TGCAGTGCCATCCAGGGGGGATTGGGGAACACTGAAGCTTTCTTT. This codes for CSAIQGGLGNTEAFF.

This rearrangement joins TRBV3-1 to TRBJ2-1; TRBD1 might be the D (6 bases). Trimming removed 0 bases from V and 4 bases from J, with 13 bases in between. This CDR3 spans 16 amino acids. Germline V gene data show CDR1 as LGHDT and CDR2 as YNNKEL (reference sequence). The CDR3 sequence is CASSQDLGAPYNEQFF. For the CDR3, the DNA is TGTGCCAGCAGCCAAGATTTGGGGGCACCTTACAATGAGCAGTTCTTC.

The rearrangement links TRBV6-6 to TRBJ2-1; 12 nucleotides match TRBD2. The trim removed 6 bases at V and 6 bases at J, leaving 6 bases unmatched. This CDR3 has 15 residues. Germline V gene data show CDR1 as MNHNY and CDR2 as SVGAGI (reference sequence). The CDR3: CASRILAGGRNEQFF. In DNA form, the CDR3 reads TGTGCCAGCAGGATTCTAGCGGGAGGGCGCAATGAGCAGTTCTTC.

This clonotype was detected only a few times. The V and J genes are TRBV20-1 and TRBJ2-1; 7 bases are a match to TRBD2. The J segment lost 2 bases and the V segment lost 6 bases, leaving 10 bases of the junction unmatched. Germline V gene lookup returns CDR1 DFQATT and CDR2 SNEGSKA (reference sequence). The CDR3 sequence is 15 residues long. The CDR3 region has the DNA TGCAGTGCCAGCGCCACGGGGGGACCCTACAATGAGCAGTTCTTC. It specifies CSASATGGPYNEQFF.

CDR3 sequence (DNA): TGTGCCAGCAGTTATAGTGCTCCACAAGAGACCCAGTACTTC. Encoded protein: CASSYSAPQETQYF. The rearrangement links TRBV6-6 to TRBJ2-5; D not certain. V lost 3 bases and J 2 bases, leaving 10 bases between the germline ends. The CDR3 runs to 14 residues. Germline loops: CDR1 MNHNY, CDR2 SVGAGI (reference sequence).

The chain uses TRBV4-1 and TRBJ2-1; D remains unclear. This CDR3 region has 17 residues. Germline V gives CDR1 MGHRA, CDR2 YSYEKL. Trimming stripped 2 bases from V and 6 bases from J, with 20 bases between. The chain's CDR3 is CASSQIWTPPIPNEQFF. Written as DNA, the CDR3 is TGCGCCAGCAGCCAAATATGGACGCCCCCAATCCCCAATGAGCAGTTCTTC.

The gene calls are TRBV9 and TRBJ2-1, with TRBD2 matching over 8 bases. The V segment lost 1 base and the J segment 7 bases; nucleotides outside the gene matches: 7. Germline V lookup: CDR1 SGDLS, CDR2 YYNGEE. The CDR3 spans 15 residues. CDR3 nucleotides: TGTGCCAGCAGCGTACAGCGCGGGAGGACGAATGAGCAGTTCTTC. This sequence encodes CASSVQRGRTNEQFF.

The CDR3 coding sequence is TGTGCCAGTGGAAGGGCCTCTGGGGCCAACGTCCTGACTTTC. Protein: CASGRASGANVLTF. This chain links TRBV27 with TRBJ2-6; D not certain. This CDR3 has 14 amino acids. Germline V lookup: CDR1 MNHEY, CDR2 SMNVEV (reference sequence). Trimming stripped 9 bases from V and 0 bases from J, with 9 bases between.

This clonotype was counted only a few times. The chain combines TRBV11-2 with TRBJ2-7; D is possibly TRBD2 (5 bases). The CDR3 totals 15 residues. V was cut by 0 bases and J by 6 bases, with 15 bases left in between. In germline, CDR1 is SGHAT, CDR2 FQNNGV. The DNA for the CDR3 is TGTGCCAGCAGCTTAGATCAGCGGATATTCTCCGAGCAGTACTTC. It yields the protein CASSLDQRIFSEQYF.

This clonotype was seen more than once but under ten times. The chain recombines TRBV12-3 or TRBV12-4 with TRBJ1-1, with D possibly TRBD1 on 5 matching bases. Trimming stripped 7 bases from V and 6 bases from J, with 15 bases between. CDR3 length: 13 residues. This CDR3 is CASTLLGGAEAFF. The CDR3 DNA follows: TGTGCCAGCACCCTTCTGGGGGGGGCTGAAGCTTTCTTT.

This clonotype has more than one count but fewer than ten. The chain carries TRBV7-3 and TRBJ2-5; D possibly corresponds to TRBD2 (6 bases). The V gene lost 1 base and the J gene lost 5 bases, with 17 bases spanning the gap. The CDR3 runs to 16 residues. Per the germline V gene, CDR1 is SGHTA and CDR2 is FQGTGA. The CDR3 reads CASSLIGGQSLETQYF. The CDR3 DNA is TGTGCCAGCAGCTTAATTGGAGGGCAGTCTCTCGAGACCCAGTACTTC.

The V and J genes are TRBV5-6 and TRBJ2-7, with 13 bases fitting TRBD2. The CDR3 runs to 16 residues. The germline CDR1 and CDR2 sequences are SGHDT and YYEEEE. The V and J ends lost 4 bases and 4 bases, in that order; junction bases with no gene match: 8. For the CDR3, the DNA is TGTGCCAGCAGCCGCGGACTAGCGGGGGTAGGGTACGAGCAGTACTTC. Its protein product is CASSRGLAGVGYEQYF.

The V gene is TRBV10-3, the J gene TRBJ1-5; 7 positions agree with TRBD1. This CDR3 comprises 17 residues. J gave up 0 bases and V 4 bases, and 9 bases lay outside the gene matches. Looked up from germline, CDR1 is ENHRY and CDR2 is SYGVKD. The CDR3 DNA follows: TGTGCCATCAGTGCGGTCCAGGGGGGGAATAGCAATCAGCCCCAGCATTTT. As protein: CAISAVQGGNSNQPQHF.

This chain connects TRBV7-9 to TRBJ2-1; 7 nucleotides align to TRBD2. CDR1 is SEHNR and CDR2 is FQNEAQ in the germline V gene (reference sequence). The CDR3 consists of 15 residues. V was clipped by 2 bases and J by 5 bases; unmatched bases: 6. The CDR3 DNA reads TGTGCCAGCAGCTTACGAAGCGGGATGAACAATGAGCAGTTCTTC. Amino acids: CASSLRSGMNNEQFF.

At least ten counts were recorded for this clonotype. The junction differs from germline at one of its ends, possibly a read error. V and J are TRBV27 and TRBJ2-7; the D gene is possibly TRBD2 (6 bases). The length of the CDR3 is 13 residues. Germline CDR1 and CDR2: MNHEY and SMNVEV (reference sequence). The CDR3 sequence is CASSLTSSYEQYF. CDR3 nucleotides: TGCGCCAGCAGCTTGACTAGCTCCTACGAGCAGTACTTC.

In this sample, this clonotype turned up a few times. The rearrangement uses TRBV20-1 and TRBJ2-1; 10 nucleotides agree with TRBD2. This CDR3 has 15 amino acids. Looked up from germline, CDR1 is DFQATT and CDR2 is SNEGSKA (reference sequence). V trimming: 7 bases; J trimming: 7 bases; junction bases outside the gene matches: 13. CDR3 in DNA: TGCAGTGTTCAAACTCCGGGACTAGCGCGGAATGAGCAGTTCTTC. It codes for CSVQTPGLARNEQFF.

The J gene is TRBJ1-2, the V gene TRBV6-5; D is unresolved. The CDR3 has 13 residues. The germline gives CDR1 MNHEY, CDR2 SVGAGI. Here the CDR3 reads CTTTFSVSYGYTF. Written as DNA, the CDR3 is TGTACCACCACGTTTTCGGTATCCTATGGCTACACCTTC.

V and J are TRBV20-1 and TRBJ2-1; the D is unclear. V was cut by 6 bases and J by 3 bases, with 6 bases left in between. CDR1 DFQATT and CDR2 SNEGSKA come from the germline V gene (reference sequence). The CDR3 runs to 11 residues. The CDR3 coding sequence is TGCAGTGCGCACTACTACAATGAGCAGTTCTTC. This gives the protein CSAHYYNEQFF.

There are a few counts of this clonotype. The chain is built from TRBV7-9 and TRBJ1-4; maybe TRBD1 (6 bases). V dropped 4 bases and J dropped 7 bases, with 13 bases sitting between them. CDR3 length: 14 amino acids. Germline lookup yields CDR1 SEHNR and CDR2 FQNEAQ (reference sequence). The CDR3 DNA reads as TGTGCCAGCAGCTGGGGACAAAAGGGTGAAAAACTGTTTTTT. Residues: CASSWGQKGEKLFF.

The genes are TRBV20-1 and TRBJ2-5; 9 nucleotides align to TRBD1. Per the germline V gene, CDR1 is DFQATT and CDR2 is SNEGSKA (reference sequence). CDR3 size: 13 residues. Trimming at V came to 6 bases and at J to 2 bases, leaving 4 bases not matched to a gene. This CDR3 reads CSAPDRGQETQYF. CDR3 nucleotide sequence: TGCAGTGCCCCGGACAGGGGACAAGAGACCCAGTACTTC.

The V call is TRBV12-3 or TRBV12-4, the J call TRBJ1-2; 10 positions agree with TRBD1. CDR3 length equals 15 residues. Losses at the gene ends were 7 bases for V and 2 bases for J; bases not matched to a gene: 7. The CDR3 DNA follows: TGTGCCAGCATCCCAGGGACAGGGGTAAACTATGGCTACACCTTC. This gives the protein CASIPGTGVNYGYTF.

The rearrangement uses TRBV2 and TRBJ1-2; D perhaps matches TRBD1 (6 bases). The CDR3 contains 17 residues. Germline lookup yields CDR1 SNHLY and CDR2 FYNNEI. The germline V and J ends were trimmed by 0 bases and 4 bases, with 18 bases remaining between them. The CDR3 nucleotides read TGTGCCAGCAGTGAAGCGGGGGCAGGGCCAACAGGCTATGGCTACACCTTC. Protein: CASSEAGAGPTGYGYTF.

This chain uses TRBV20-1 with TRBJ1-5; D possibly corresponds to TRBD1 (5 bases). CDR1 and CDR2 (germline): DFQATT, SNEGSKA (reference sequence). The CDR3 extends over 14 amino acids. CDR3: CRNLLGACNQPQHF. The CDR3 bases are TGCAGAAACCTCCTCGGGGCATGCAATCAGCCCCAGCATTTT.

V and J are TRBV20-1 and TRBJ2-7; TRBD1 aligns across 8 bases. The CDR3 is made up of 15 amino acids. CDR1 and CDR2 from the germline V gene are DFQATT and SNEGSKA (reference sequence). The V gene end was trimmed by 3 bases and the J gene end by 0 bases; junction bases not matched to a gene: 7. The CDR3 reads CSARDRDRSSYEQYF. CDR3 coding DNA: TGCAGTGCTAGGGACCGGGACAGGAGCTCCTACGAGCAGTACTTC.

Many counts were recorded for this clonotype. The CDR3 region is CASSYGGPQETQYF. The CDR3 DNA reads TGTGCCAGCAGTTACGGGGGCCCCCAAGAGACCCAGTACTTC. V gene TRBV6-6 combines with J gene TRBJ2-5, with D possibly TRBD1 on 6 matching bases. The CDR3 loop spans 14 amino acids. V shed 2 bases and J shed 1 base, with 8 bases lying between them. Germline V gene data show CDR1 as MNHNY and CDR2 as SVGAGI (reference sequence).